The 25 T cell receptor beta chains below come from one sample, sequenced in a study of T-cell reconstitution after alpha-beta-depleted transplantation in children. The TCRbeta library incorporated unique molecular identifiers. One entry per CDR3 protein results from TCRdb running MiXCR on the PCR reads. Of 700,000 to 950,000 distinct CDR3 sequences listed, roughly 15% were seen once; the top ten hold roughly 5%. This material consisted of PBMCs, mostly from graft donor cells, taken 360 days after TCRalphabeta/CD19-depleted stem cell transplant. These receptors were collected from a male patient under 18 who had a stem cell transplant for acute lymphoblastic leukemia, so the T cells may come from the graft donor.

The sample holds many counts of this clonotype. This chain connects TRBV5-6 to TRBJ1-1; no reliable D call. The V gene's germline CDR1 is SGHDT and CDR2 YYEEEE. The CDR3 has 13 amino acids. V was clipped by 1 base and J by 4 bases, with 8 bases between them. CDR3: CASSLPASTEAFF. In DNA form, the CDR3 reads TGTGCCAGCAGCTTGCCAGCCAGCACTGAAGCTTTCTTT. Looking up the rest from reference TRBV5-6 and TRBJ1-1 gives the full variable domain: DAGVTQSPTHLIKTRGQQVTLRCSPKSGHDTVSWYQQALGQGPQFIFQYYEEEERQRGNFPDRFSGHQFPNYSSELNVNALLLGDSALYLCASSLPASTEAFFGQGTRLTVV.

The CDR3 region is CASRETGLSYNEQFF. The CDR3 DNA reads TGTGCCAGCAGGGAGACAGGACTTTCCTACAATGAGCAGTTCTTC. The rearrangement links TRBV2 to TRBJ2-1, with a possible D match to TRBD1 (6 bases). The CDR3 extends over 15 amino acids. CDR1 SNHLY and CDR2 FYNNEI come from the germline V gene. Trimming stripped 6 bases from V and 1 base from J, with 13 bases between.

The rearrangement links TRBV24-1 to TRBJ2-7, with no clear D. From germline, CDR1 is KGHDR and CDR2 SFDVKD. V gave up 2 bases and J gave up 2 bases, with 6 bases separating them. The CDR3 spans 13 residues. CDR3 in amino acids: CATSDSLTYEQYF. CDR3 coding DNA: TGTGCCACCAGTGATTCCCTGACCTACGAGCAGTACTTC.

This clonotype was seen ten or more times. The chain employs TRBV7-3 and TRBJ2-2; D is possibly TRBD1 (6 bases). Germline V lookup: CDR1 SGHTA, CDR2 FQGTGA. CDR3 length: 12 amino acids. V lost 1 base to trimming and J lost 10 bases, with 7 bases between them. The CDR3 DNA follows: TGTGCCAGCAGCTTAAGACAGGAGGAGCTGTTTTTT. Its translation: CASSLRQEELFF.

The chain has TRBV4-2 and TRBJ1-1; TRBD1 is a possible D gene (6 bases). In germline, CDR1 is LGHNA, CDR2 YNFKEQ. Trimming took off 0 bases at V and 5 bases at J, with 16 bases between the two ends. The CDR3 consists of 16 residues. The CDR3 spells CASSQDRHRERTEAFF. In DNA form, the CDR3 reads TGTGCCAGCAGCCAAGATCGCCACAGGGAAAGAACTGAAGCTTTCTTT.

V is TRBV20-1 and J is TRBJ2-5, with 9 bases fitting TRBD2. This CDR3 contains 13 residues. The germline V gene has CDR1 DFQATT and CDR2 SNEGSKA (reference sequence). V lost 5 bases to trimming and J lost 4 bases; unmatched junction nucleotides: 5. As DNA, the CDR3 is TGCAGTGCTCCGCGGGAGGGCGGAGAGACCCAGTACTTC. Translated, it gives CSAPREGGETQYF.

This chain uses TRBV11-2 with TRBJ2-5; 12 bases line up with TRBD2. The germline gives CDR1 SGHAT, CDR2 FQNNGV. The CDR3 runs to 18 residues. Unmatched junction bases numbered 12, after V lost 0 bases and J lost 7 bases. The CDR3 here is CASSLDQGLAGRSGTQYF. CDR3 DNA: TGTGCCAGCAGCTTAGATCAAGGACTAGCGGGACGTTCGGGGACCCAGTACTTC.

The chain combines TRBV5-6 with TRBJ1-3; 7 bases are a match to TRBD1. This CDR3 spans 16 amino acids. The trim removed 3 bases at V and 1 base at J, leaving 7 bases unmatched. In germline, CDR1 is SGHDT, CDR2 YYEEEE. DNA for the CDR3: TGTGCCAGCAGCTATAGGAAACAGGGGTCTGGAAACACCATATATTTT. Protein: CASSYRKQGSGNTIYF.

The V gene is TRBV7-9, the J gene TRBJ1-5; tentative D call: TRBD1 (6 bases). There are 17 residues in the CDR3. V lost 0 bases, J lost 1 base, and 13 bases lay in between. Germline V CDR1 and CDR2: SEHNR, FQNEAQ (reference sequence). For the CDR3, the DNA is TGTGCCAGCAGCTTAGCGTTTGGGGGGCAGAGCAATCAGCCCCAGCATTTT. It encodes CASSLAFGGQSNQPQHF.

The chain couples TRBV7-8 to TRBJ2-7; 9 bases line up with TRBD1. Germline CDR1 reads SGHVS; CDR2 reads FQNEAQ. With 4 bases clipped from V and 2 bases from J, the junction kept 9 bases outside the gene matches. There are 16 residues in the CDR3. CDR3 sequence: CASSSLQGASPYEQYF. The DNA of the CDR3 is TGTGCCAGCAGCTCCTTACAGGGGGCCTCACCCTACGAGCAGTACTTC.

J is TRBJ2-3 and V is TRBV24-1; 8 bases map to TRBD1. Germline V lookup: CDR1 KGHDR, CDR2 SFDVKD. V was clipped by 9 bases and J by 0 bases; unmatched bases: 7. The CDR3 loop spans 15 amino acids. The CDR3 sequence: CATSEGQASTDTQYF. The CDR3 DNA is TGTGCCACCTCTGAGGGACAGGCTAGCACAGATACGCAGTATTTT.

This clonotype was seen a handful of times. The CDR3 is CSVEGTVNTEAFF. The CDR3, as DNA: TGCAGCGTGGAGGGGACAGTAAACACTGAAGCTTTCTTT. V gene TRBV29-1 combines with J gene TRBJ1-1; TRBD1 matches 7 bases. The CDR3 is made up of 13 amino acids. Germline loops: CDR1 SQVTM, CDR2 ANQGSEA. Trimming cost V 6 bases and J 2 bases; bases outside gene matches: 6.

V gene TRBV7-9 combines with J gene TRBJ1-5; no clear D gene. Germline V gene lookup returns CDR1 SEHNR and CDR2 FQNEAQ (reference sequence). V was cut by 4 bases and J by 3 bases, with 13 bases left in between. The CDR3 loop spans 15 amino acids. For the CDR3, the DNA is TGTGCCAGCAGCTCCATCGGAGCACCCAATCAGCCCCAGCATTTT. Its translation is CASSSIGAPNQPQHF.

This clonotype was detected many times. Here the CDR3 reads CSVCWNGHIQETQYF. CDR3 bases: TGCAGCGTTTGTTGGAACGGACACATACAAGAGACCCAGTACTTC. This chain uses TRBV29-1 with TRBJ2-5; TRBD1 might be the D (5 bases). This CDR3 is built from 15 residues. Germline CDR1 and CDR2: SQVTM and ANQGSEA. Trimming left V 5 bases short and J 2 bases short, with 18 bases between.

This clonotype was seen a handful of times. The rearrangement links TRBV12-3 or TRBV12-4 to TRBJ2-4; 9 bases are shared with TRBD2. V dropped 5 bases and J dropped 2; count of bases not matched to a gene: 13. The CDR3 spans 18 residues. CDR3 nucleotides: TGTGCCAGCAGTCCCGATTTATGGGCGGGAGGGTCCAAAAACATTCAGTACTTC. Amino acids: CASSPDLWAGGSKNIQYF.

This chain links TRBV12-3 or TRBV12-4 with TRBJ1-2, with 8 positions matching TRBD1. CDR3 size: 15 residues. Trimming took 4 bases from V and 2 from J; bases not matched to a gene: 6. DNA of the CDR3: TGTGCCAGCAGTTGGGGGACAGGAAGGAACTATGGCTACACCTTC. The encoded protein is CASSWGTGRNYGYTF.

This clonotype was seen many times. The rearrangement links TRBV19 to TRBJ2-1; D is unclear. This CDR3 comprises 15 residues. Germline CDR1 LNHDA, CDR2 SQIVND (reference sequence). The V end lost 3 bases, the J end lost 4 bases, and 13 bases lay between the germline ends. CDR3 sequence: CASSMSGIGYNEQFF. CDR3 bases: TGTGCCAGTAGTATGTCAGGCATAGGTTACAATGAGCAGTTCTTC.

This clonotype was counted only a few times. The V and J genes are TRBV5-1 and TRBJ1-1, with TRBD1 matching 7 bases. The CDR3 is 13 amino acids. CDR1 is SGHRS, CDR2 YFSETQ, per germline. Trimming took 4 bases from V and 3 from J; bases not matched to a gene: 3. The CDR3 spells CASSAGGHTEAFF. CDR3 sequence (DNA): TGCGCCAGCAGCGCAGGGGGTCACACTGAAGCTTTCTTT. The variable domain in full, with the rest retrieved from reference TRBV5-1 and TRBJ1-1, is KAGVTQTPRYLIKTRGQQVTLSCSPISGHRSVSWYQQTPGQGLQFLFEYFSETQRNKGNFPGRFSGRQFSNSRSEMNVSTLELGDSALYLCASSAGGHTEAFFGQGTRLTVV.

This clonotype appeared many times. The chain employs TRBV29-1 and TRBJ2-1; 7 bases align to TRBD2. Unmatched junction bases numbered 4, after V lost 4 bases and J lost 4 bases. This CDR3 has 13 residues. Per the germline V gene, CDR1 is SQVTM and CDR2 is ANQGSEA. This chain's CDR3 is CSVGGGGYNEQFF. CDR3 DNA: TGCAGCGTTGGTGGGGGAGGGTACAATGAGCAGTTCTTC.

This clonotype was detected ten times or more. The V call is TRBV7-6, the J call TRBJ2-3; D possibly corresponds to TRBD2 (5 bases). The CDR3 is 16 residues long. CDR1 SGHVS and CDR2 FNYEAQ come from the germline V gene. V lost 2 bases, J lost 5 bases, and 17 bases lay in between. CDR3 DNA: TGTGCCAGCAGCTTATCTTGGGAGCTAGGTGGAGATACGCAGTATTTT. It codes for CASSLSWELGGDTQYF.

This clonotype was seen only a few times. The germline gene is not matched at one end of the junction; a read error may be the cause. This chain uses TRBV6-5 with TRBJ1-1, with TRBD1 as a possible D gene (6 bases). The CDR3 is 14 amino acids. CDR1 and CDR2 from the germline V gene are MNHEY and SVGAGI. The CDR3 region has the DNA TGTGCCAGCAGTTACTCGGGGGCTTCGGCTTCCTCCCTCTTT. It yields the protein CASSYSGASASSLF.

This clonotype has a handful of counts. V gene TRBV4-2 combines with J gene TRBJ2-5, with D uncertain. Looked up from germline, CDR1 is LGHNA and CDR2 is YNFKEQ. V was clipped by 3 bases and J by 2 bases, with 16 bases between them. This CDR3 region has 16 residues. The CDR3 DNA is TGTGCCAGCAGCCAGGGGATCCTCGACGATCAAGAGACCCAGTACTTC. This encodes CASSQGILDDQETQYF.

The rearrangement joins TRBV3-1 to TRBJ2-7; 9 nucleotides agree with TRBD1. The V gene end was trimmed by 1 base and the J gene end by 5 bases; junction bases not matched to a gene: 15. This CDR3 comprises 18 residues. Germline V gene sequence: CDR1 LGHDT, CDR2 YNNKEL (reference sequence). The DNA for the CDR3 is TGTGCCAGCAGCCAAGTTGGCCTGGGGACAGGGTTTGACAACGAGCAGTACTTC. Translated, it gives CASSQVGLGTGFDNEQYF.

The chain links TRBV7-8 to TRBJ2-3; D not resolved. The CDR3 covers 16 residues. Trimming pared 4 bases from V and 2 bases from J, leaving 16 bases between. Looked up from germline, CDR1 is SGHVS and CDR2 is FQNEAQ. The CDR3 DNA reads TGTGCCAGCAGCTCTGGTCGCGTTTCAGCCACAGATACGCAGTATTTT. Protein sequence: CASSSGRVSATDTQYF.

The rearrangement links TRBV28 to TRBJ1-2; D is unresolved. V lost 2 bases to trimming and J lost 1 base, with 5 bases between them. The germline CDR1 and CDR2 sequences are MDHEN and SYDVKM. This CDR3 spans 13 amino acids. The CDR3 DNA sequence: TGTGCCAGCAGTTTACCTATTAACTATGGCTACACCTTC. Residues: CASSLPINYGYTF.